Listed here are 3 T cell receptor beta chains from one sample, sequenced in a study of prognosis after radiotherapy for stage I lung cancer. The study amplified the TCR beta CDR3 region from genomic DNA. This amplification was carried out by two rounds of multiplex PCR. Primers were specific to each TRBV and TRBJ gene in first-round PCR. MiXCR, applied by TCRdb to the multiplex PCR reads, yields one record per CDR3 protein. The sample records 45,000 to 60,000 distinct CDR3 sequences, under 45% being singletons. The sample was PBMCs, taken before or after stereotactic body radiation therapy (not recorded which). The origin of the receptors is a donor older than 45 with non-small cell lung cancer.

Turning to this clonotype: This clone may be a read error of a much larger clone one base away. The rearrangement links TRBV6-2 or TRBV6-3 to TRBJ1-1; possibly TRBD1 for D (6 bases). Per germline, CDR1 MNHEY and CDR2 SVGEGT. The CDR3 runs to 17 residues. CDR3 DNA sequence: TGTTCCACCACACCTACCGCACCGGGACATATGAACACTGAAGCTTTCTTT. Encoded protein: CSTTPTAPGHMNTEAFF.

A single count supports this clonotype. This chain connects TRBV7-2 to TRBJ2-2, with D unclear. Trimming shortened V by 2 bases and J by 2 bases, and 6 bases separated the two germline ends. The CDR3 length is 14 residues. Germline V lookup: CDR1 SGHTA, CDR2 FQGNSA. CDR3 in amino acids: CASSLPLNTGELFF. The CDR3 region has the DNA TGTGCCAGCAGCTTACCGCTCAACACCGGGGAGCTGTTTTTT.

This clonotype was picked up many times. This chain links TRBV5-5 with TRBJ1-5; TRBD1 aligns across 8 bases. CDR1 is SGHKS and CDR2 is YYEKEE in the germline V gene (reference sequence). V was clipped by 1 base and J by 7 bases; unmatched bases: 7. The CDR3 is made up of 15 amino acids. The CDR3 bases are TGTGCCAGCAGCTTGTGGACAGGGAAGGACCAGCCCCAGCATTTT. Amino acid sequence: CASSLWTGKDQPQHF.